The clone carrying this T cell receptor (beta chain) was seen a few times. Its antigen is not identified. This entry belongs to a study of blood T cells in healthy people across ages. Study summary: Per two T cells, about one barcoded beta molecule was captured through template switching.

The second PCR ran roughly 7 to 12 cycles with a sample-barcoded 5' primer and J-beta primers. The template-switch adaptor was a 5' adaptor with 12 random nucleotides. It tagged each cDNA molecule. From the 5' RACE reads, TCRdb called clonotypes with MiXCR, one entry per CDR3 protein. The sample records about 1.5 million distinct CDR3 sequences, approximately 42% being singletons. From germline, CDR1 is SGHTA and CDR2 FQGNSA. The CDR3 consists of 16 residues. The ends were cut back, 3 bases at V and 2 bases at J, with 16 bases in the middle. Study-level findings and limits: The study found more naive CD4+ cells and higher diversity in long-lived than aged donors.

Input material: blood. V is TRBV7-2 and J is TRBJ2-5; D is perhaps TRBD2 (5 bases). The receptor's source is a young woman in good health. CDR3 nucleotides: TGTGCCAGCAGCTTTGATCCGGCCGGGAAACAAGAGACCCAGTACTTC. This sequence encodes CASSFDPAGKQETQYF.